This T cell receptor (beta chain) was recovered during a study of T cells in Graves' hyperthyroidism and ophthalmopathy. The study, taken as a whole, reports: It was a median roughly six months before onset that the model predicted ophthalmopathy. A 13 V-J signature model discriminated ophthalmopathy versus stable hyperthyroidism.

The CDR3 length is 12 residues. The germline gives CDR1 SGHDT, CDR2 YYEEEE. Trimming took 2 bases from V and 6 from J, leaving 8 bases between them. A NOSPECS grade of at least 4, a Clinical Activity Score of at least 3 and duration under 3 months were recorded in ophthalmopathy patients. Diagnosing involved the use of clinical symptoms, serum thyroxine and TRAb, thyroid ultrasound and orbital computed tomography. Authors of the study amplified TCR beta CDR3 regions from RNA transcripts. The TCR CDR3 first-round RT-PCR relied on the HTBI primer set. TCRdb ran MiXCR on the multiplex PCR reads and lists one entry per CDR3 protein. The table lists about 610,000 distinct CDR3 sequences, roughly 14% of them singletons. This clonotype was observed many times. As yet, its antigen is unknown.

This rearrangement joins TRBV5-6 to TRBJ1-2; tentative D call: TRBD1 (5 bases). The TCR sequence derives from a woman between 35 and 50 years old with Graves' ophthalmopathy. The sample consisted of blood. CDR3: CASSFRQNGYTF. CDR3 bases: TGTGCCAGCAGCTTCCGACAGAATGGCTACACCTTC.